This entry lists 21 T cell receptor beta chains sequenced from one sample in a study of blood T cell repertoires in COVID-19. Produced via immunoSEQ multiplex PCR; TCRdb's table is partial and in-frame only. This sample has some 350,000 clones, with approximately 84% found just once. Sample: PBMCs or T cells enriched from blood (not recorded which). The receptors come from a woman in her twenties or thirties who had recovered from COVID-19.

The chain links TRBV30 to TRBJ2-7, with TRBD2 matching over 8 bases. The CDR3 consists of 13 residues. Looked up from germline, CDR1 is GTSNPN and CDR2 is SVGIG (reference sequence). V shed 5 bases and J 0 bases; nucleotides not matched to a gene: 3. In DNA form, the CDR3 reads TGTGCCTGGGCCGGGACTAGCTCCTACGAGCAGTACTTC. It specifies CAWAGTSSYEQYF.

V is TRBV27 and J is TRBJ2-7, with 10 bases aligning to TRBD2. The CDR3 is 16 amino acids. J was trimmed by 6 bases and V by 7 bases; bases with no gene match: 15. Germline lookup yields CDR1 MNHEY and CDR2 SMNVEV (reference sequence). The DNA of the CDR3 is TGTGCCAGCAATATACAGGGGCGAGCGGGAGGGTTCGAGCAGTACTTC. Encoded protein: CASNIQGRAGGFEQYF.

This chain connects TRBV2 to TRBJ2-7; 7 bases map to TRBD1. The CDR3 is 14 residues long. The junction had 6 bases not matched to a gene; V was cut back by 6 bases and J by 1 base. CDR1 and CDR2 (germline): SNHLY, FYNNEI. CDR3 DNA sequence: TGTGCCAGCAGGCTGACAGGGCAATCCTACGAGCAGTACTTC. It translates to CASRLTGQSYEQYF. Full variable domain (remainder filled in from reference TRBV2 and TRBJ2-7): EPEVTQTPSHQVTQMGQEVILRCVPISNHLYFYWYRQILGQKVEFLVSFYNNEISEKSEIFDDQFSVERPDGSNFTLKIRSTKLEDSAMYFCASRLTGQSYEQYFGPGTRLTVT.

This clone appeared once. This chain links TRBV4-2 with TRBJ1-1, with TRBD1 as a possible D gene (5 bases). Deletions cut 4 bases from V and 1 base from J, with 10 bases between. Germline V gene lookup returns CDR1 LGHNA and CDR2 YNFKEQ. CDR3 length: 14 amino acids. The CDR3, as DNA: TGTGCCAGCAGCCCCCGCCAGGGGAACACTGAAGCTTTCTTT. Translating it yields CASSPRQGNTEAFF.

The genes are TRBV4-1 and TRBJ2-7, with 7 bases aligning to TRBD2. The length of the CDR3 is 16 residues. The germline CDR1 and CDR2 sequences are MGHRA and YSYEKL. The V gene end was trimmed by 2 bases and the J gene end by 2 bases; junction bases not matched to a gene: 9. The CDR3: CASSQLPQRGAYEQYF. The CDR3 DNA reads as TGCGCCAGCAGCCAACTCCCCCAGCGGGGAGCCTACGAGCAGTACTTC.

The DNA of the CDR3 is TGCGCCAGCAGCTTGGCGGGTACCTCCTACGAGCAGTACTTC. This sequence encodes CASSLAGTSYEQYF. The rearrangement uses TRBV5-1 and TRBJ2-7; unclear D gene. Germline assignment: CDR1 SGHRS and CDR2 YFSETQ. The CDR3 runs 14 residues. Trimming cost V 0 bases and J 0 bases, with 7 bases left between them.

This chain joins TRBV19 and TRBJ1-4; 9 nucleotides line up with TRBD1. The CDR3 contains 19 residues. Germline V CDR1 and CDR2: LNHDA, SQIVND (reference sequence). The J segment lost 1 base and the V segment lost 9 bases, leaving 18 bases of the junction unmatched. Written as DNA, the CDR3 is TGTGCCAGACTTGACCCGGGACAGGGAGGGGTGGAAACTAATGAAAAACTGTTTTTT. Amino acids: CARLDPGQGGVETNEKLFF.

The chain links TRBV28 to TRBJ2-4; 7 nucleotides align to TRBD1. The CDR3 covers 14 residues. Trimming took 6 bases from V and 5 from J; bases not matched to a gene: 7. Germline V gene lookup returns CDR1 MDHEN and CDR2 SYDVKM. This CDR3 reads CASRPDRDENIQYF. CDR3 nucleotides: TGTGCCAGCAGACCAGACAGGGACGAAAACATTCAGTACTTC.

The CDR3 region is CASSSVAGGLWEQFF. CDR3 in DNA: TGTGCCAGCAGCTCCGTAGCGGGGGGGCTTTGGGAGCAGTTCTTC. The genes are TRBV7-6 and TRBJ2-1, with 11 bases matching TRBD2. Per germline, CDR1 SGHVS and CDR2 FNYEAQ. Trimming took 4 bases from V and 10 from J; bases not matched to a gene: 9. The CDR3 has 15 residues.

The chain combines TRBV30 with TRBJ1-3, with D perhaps TRBD1 (5 bases). V was pared by 4 bases and J by 4 bases, with 11 bases between. CDR1 is GTSNPN, CDR2 SVGIG, per germline (reference sequence). This CDR3 has 13 amino acids. CDR3 amino acids: CAWIKGNGNTIYF. Here the CDR3 DNA reads TGTGCCTGGATCAAGGGGAACGGAAACACCATATATTTT.

The chain combines TRBV27 with TRBJ1-2; D is uncertain. V gave up 9 bases and J gave up 0 bases, with 14 bases separating them. CDR1 MNHEY and CDR2 SMNVEV come from the germline V gene (reference sequence). The CDR3 length is 14 residues. In DNA, the CDR3 is TGTGCCAGTAGAGCTTCTCTTACTAACTATGGCTACACCTTC. As protein: CASRASLTNYGYTF.

This clone has just one count. This chain uses TRBV27 with TRBJ2-1; possibly TRBD2 for D (5 bases). Between the trimmed V and J ends, which lost 0 bases and 0 bases, there was a span of 9 bases. Germline V gives CDR1 MNHEY, CDR2 SMNVEV (reference sequence). This CDR3 is built from 16 residues. The CDR3 reads CASSLSPGSSYNEQFF. CDR3 DNA sequence: TGTGCCAGCAGTTTATCGCCGGGGAGCTCCTACAATGAGCAGTTCTTC.

The chain employs TRBV10-3 and TRBJ2-1; TRBD2 matches 10 bases. This CDR3 comprises 17 residues. V was pared by 7 bases and J by 8 bases, with 17 bases of the junction left unmatched. Germline CDR1 and CDR2: ENHRY and SYGVKD. CDR3 sequence: CAITSTLAGSLGDEQFF. The CDR3 region has the DNA TGTGCCATCACCTCAACACTAGCGGGGTCCCTTGGGGATGAGCAGTTCTTC.

This chain connects TRBV21-1 to TRBJ2-1; no check of the table's D call, TRBD2, against the DNA was made. TRBV21-1 is given as a pseudogene. The CDR3 is made up of 16 amino acids. CDR3 residues: CASSKEASAFYNEQFF. Written as DNA, the CDR3 is TGTGCCAGCAGCAAAGAAGCTAGCGCGTTTTACAATGAGCAGTTCTTC.

This sequence joins TRBV2 and TRBJ1-4; D not certain. The germline gives CDR1 SNHLY, CDR2 FYNNEI. The length of the CDR3 is 11 residues. V was pared by 4 bases and J by 7 bases, with 4 bases between. The CDR3 sequence: CASSAGEKLFF. The DNA of the CDR3 is TGTGCCAGCAGTGCCGGTGAAAAACTGTTTTTT. The variable domain in full, completed from reference TRBV2 and TRBJ1-4, reads EPEVTQTPSHQVTQMGQEVILRCVPISNHLYFYWYRQILGQKVEFLVSFYNNEISEKSEIFDDQFSVERPDGSNFTLKIRSTKLEDSAMYFCASSAGEKLFFGSGTQLSVL.

This sequence joins TRBV5-6 and TRBJ2-3, with 10 bases that match TRBD2. V shed 2 bases, J shed 0 bases, and the junction held 6 bases outside the gene matches. Germline V gene data show CDR1 as SGHDT and CDR2 as YYEEEE. The CDR3 runs to 17 residues. For the CDR3, the DNA is TGTGCCAGCAGCTTTCTAGCGGGGGCCTCTAGCACAGATACGCAGTATTTT. It is translated as CASSFLAGASSTDTQYF.

This chain links TRBV12-3 or TRBV12-4 with TRBJ1-1; no firm D call. V was trimmed by 4 bases and J by 1 base, leaving 7 bases between them. CDR3 length equals 13 residues. The CDR3 here is CASSSQTNTEAFF. For the CDR3, the DNA is TGTGCCAGCAGTTCACAGACGAACACTGAAGCTTTCTTT.

The chain has TRBV7-9 and TRBJ1-2; the match to TRBD1 covers 9 bases. The germline V gene has CDR1 SEHNR and CDR2 FQNEAQ (reference sequence). With V trimmed by 5 bases and J by 4 bases, 17 bases remained unmatched. This CDR3 has 18 amino acids. CDR3 DNA: TGTGCCAGCAGCCCCGCAGGAGCCGGGACAGGGTACGTCTATGGCTACACCTTC. Its protein is CASSPAGAGTGYVYGYTF.

As to this clone: Other DNA sequences in this specimen translate into the identical CDR3. V is TRBV30 and J is TRBJ1-1; D remains ambiguous. The germline CDR1 and CDR2 sequences are GTSNPN and SVGIG (reference sequence). This CDR3 is 12 amino acids long. Trimming took 0 bases from V and 5 from J, leaving 7 bases between them. The CDR3 sequence is CAWSVSGTEAFF. DNA for the CDR3: TGTGCCTGGAGTGTTAGCGGTACTGAAGCTTTCTTT.

The V call is TRBV6-5, the J call TRBJ1-2; no definite D call. With 0 bases removed from V and 4 bases from J, the gap between germline ends came to 6 bases. This CDR3 comprises 13 residues. The V gene's germline CDR1 is MNHEY and CDR2 SVGAGI. The CDR3 nucleotides read TGTGCCAGCAGTTACTCGGCCAGCTATGGCTACACCTTC. Protein product: CASSYSASYGYTF.

This rearrangement joins TRBV3-1 (or the pseudogene TRBV3-2) to TRBJ1-1; TRBD1 aligns across 7 bases. Trimming took 4 bases from V and 5 from J; bases not matched to a gene: 10. CDR1 LGHDT and CDR2 YNNKEL come from the germline V gene (reference sequence). The CDR3 loop spans 15 amino acids. The CDR3 sequence is CASSPYRQGQTEAFF. In nucleotides, the CDR3 is TGTGCCAGCAGCCCTTATCGACAGGGACAGACTGAAGCTTTCTTT.